The 21 T cell receptor beta chains below were found in one sample sequenced in a study of T-cell memory formation after mild COVID-19. TCRdb passed the 5' RACE reads through MiXCR, listing each CDR3 protein once. The repertoire holds hundreds of thousands of distinct CDR3 sequences, 20% to 25% seen once, with around a fifth in the top ten. The sample comprised PBMCs or a T cell subset sorted from them (not recorded which). These receptors were taken from a man aged 18 to 35 who had mild COVID-19 (a few samples of this study predate the infection). Cell type and time point are not known.

This chain joins TRBV5-1 and TRBJ2-7; 8 nucleotides match TRBD1. Germline V gene sequence: CDR1 SGHRS, CDR2 YFSETQ. The V gene end was trimmed by 4 bases and the J gene end by 4 bases; junction bases not matched to a gene: 4. There are 13 residues in the CDR3. The CDR3 loop reads CASSETGAYEQYV. CDR3 nucleotides: TGCGCCAGCAGCGAGACAGGGGCATACGAGCAGTACGTC.

This clonotype was counted only a few times. CDR3 nucleotides: TGCGCCAGCATGAGGACAGAAAAGAACACCGGGGAGCTGTTTTTT. Protein product: CASMRTEKNTGELFF. The V call is TRBV5-1, the J call TRBJ2-2; weak D call: TRBD1 (6 bases). Trimming stripped 6 bases from V and 1 base from J, with 13 bases between. The CDR3 contains 15 residues. The germline V gene has CDR1 SGHRS and CDR2 YFSETQ.

This clonotype was observed at least ten times. The chain couples TRBV10-1 to TRBJ2-3, with D possibly being TRBD2 (7 bases). Germline V gene lookup returns CDR1 WNHNN and CDR2 SYGVQD (reference sequence). Trimming took 7 bases from V and 2 from J, leaving 19 bases between them. The CDR3 is 16 amino acids. In DNA form, the CDR3 reads TGCGCCAGCAACTCGGGGGGCAGTACCGACACAGATACGCAGTATTTT. Amino acid sequence: CASNSGGSTDTDTQYF.

V gene TRBV18 combines with J gene TRBJ1-2; D unresolved. Germline V lookup: CDR1 KGHSH, CDR2 LQKENI. The CDR3 runs 15 residues. Trimming shortened V by 4 bases and J by 4 bases, and 16 bases separated the two germline ends. CDR3 residues: CASSLNQNDGYGYTF. CDR3 in DNA: TGTGCCAGCTCACTCAACCAGAATGACGGCTATGGCTACACCTTC.

The table lists this clonotype with many counts. The chain recombines TRBV20-1 with TRBJ2-1; a weak D match, TRBD2 (6 bases). Germline assignment: CDR1 DFQATT and CDR2 SNEGSKA (reference sequence). CDR3 length: 16 amino acids. V was clipped by 5 bases and J by 0 bases, with 17 bases between them. CDR3 loop: CSALDSGLPSYNEQFF. The CDR3 DNA sequence: TGCAGTGCTTTAGATTCGGGACTCCCCTCCTACAATGAGCAGTTCTTC.

The J gene is TRBJ1-1, the V gene TRBV5-6; the match to TRBD1 covers 10 bases. Germline CDR1 SGHDT, CDR2 YYEEEE. The CDR3 has 15 amino acids. V lost 3 bases to trimming and J lost 5 bases; unmatched junction nucleotides: 7. The CDR3 is CASSYRDRGWTEAFF. CDR3 sequence (DNA): TGTGCCAGCAGCTACCGGGACAGGGGATGGACTGAAGCTTTCTTT.

V and J are TRBV7-2 and TRBJ2-3, with 8 bases identical to TRBD1. The CDR3 runs 13 residues. With 7 bases clipped from V and 4 bases from J, the junction kept 4 bases outside the gene matches. The V gene's germline CDR1 is SGHTA and CDR2 FQGNSA. The CDR3 nucleotides read TGTGCCAGCAACCCAGGGGGCTCAGATACGCAGTATTTT. Amino acid sequence: CASNPGGSDTQYF.

V is TRBV27 and J is TRBJ1-6; D is undetermined. Germline-derived CDR1 and CDR2 are MNHEY and SMNVEV (reference sequence). CDR3 length: 14 amino acids. The V end was cut by 6 bases, the J end by 10 bases, with 16 bases between. This CDR3 is CASRRSGNLSPLHF. The CDR3 region has the DNA TGTGCCAGCAGGAGATCTGGGAATCTCTCACCCCTCCACTTT.

This sequence joins TRBV5-5 and TRBJ2-2; tentative D call: TRBD1 (6 bases). The CDR3 spans 17 residues. The germline gives CDR1 SGHKS, CDR2 YYEKEE (reference sequence). V dropped 0 bases and J dropped 1 base, with 13 bases sitting between them. DNA of the CDR3: TGTGCCAGCAGCTTGGGGGTTAAGACAGGGAACACCGGGGAGCTGTTTTTT. Translation: CASSLGVKTGNTGELFF.

This clonotype has only a few counts. The V and J genes are TRBV12-3 or TRBV12-4 and TRBJ2-2; D possibly uses TRBD1 or TRBD2 (5 bases each). This CDR3 region has 15 residues. V lost 4 bases, J lost 1 base, and 10 bases lay in between. As DNA, the CDR3 is TGTGCCAGCAGTTACGGGGCGAGGAACACCGGGGAGCTGTTTTTT. As protein: CASSYGARNTGELFF.

The chain carries TRBV6-4 and TRBJ2-1; 7 bases are shared with TRBD1. There are 13 residues in the CDR3. Germline CDR1 is MRHNA and CDR2 is SNTAGT. The ends lost 5 bases at V and 8 bases at J; junction bases unmatched: 6. The CDR3 here is CASSKNRGHEQFF. Here the CDR3 DNA reads TGTGCCAGCAGTAAGAACAGGGGTCATGAGCAGTTCTTC.

J is TRBJ2-7 and V is TRBV20-1; D tentatively reads TRBD1 or TRBD2 (7 bases each). Between the trimmed V and J ends, which lost 1 base and 4 bases, there was a span of 11 bases. CDR1 and CDR2 (germline): DFQATT, SNEGSKA (reference sequence). The CDR3 contains 13 residues. The CDR3 spells CSARGEGAYEQYF. The DNA for the CDR3 is TGCAGTGCTAGAGGGGAGGGGGCGTACGAGCAGTACTTC.

The DNA of the CDR3 is TGTGCCAGCAGTGTCCAGGGCAACACCGGGGAGCTGTTTTTT. Translated, it gives CASSVQGNTGELFF. V and J are TRBV2 and TRBJ2-2, with D possibly matching TRBD1 (5 bases). The length of the CDR3 is 14 residues. CDR1 SNHLY and CDR2 FYNNEI come from the germline V gene. Deletions cut 4 bases from V and 2 bases from J, with 8 bases between.

This clonotype came up a few times. V is TRBV18 and J is TRBJ1-2, with 9 bases matching TRBD1. Germline V gene sequence: CDR1 KGHSH, CDR2 LQKENI. V gave up 4 bases and J gave up 8 bases; unmatched junction bases: 5. CDR3 length equals 13 residues. CDR3 in amino acids: CASSRDRAEGYTF. The CDR3 DNA is TGTGCCAGCTCACGGGACAGGGCGGAAGGCTACACCTTC.

The chain has TRBV14 and TRBJ1-4, with a possible D match to TRBD1 (6 bases). CDR1 SGHDN and CDR2 FVKESK come from the germline V gene. V lost 4 bases, J lost 0 bases, and 18 bases lay in between. The CDR3 loop spans 18 amino acids. The CDR3 here is CASSPSRGRSATNEKLFF. Written as DNA, the CDR3 is TGTGCCAGCAGCCCCAGCAGGGGCCGAAGTGCAACTAATGAAAAACTGTTTTTT.

This clonotype has ten or more counts. The genes are TRBV7-2 and TRBJ2-1, with 13 bases fitting TRBD2. The CDR3 contains 18 residues. V gave up 1 base and J gave up 6 bases; unmatched junction bases: 9. Per the germline V gene, CDR1 is SGHTA and CDR2 is FQGNSA. The chain's CDR3 is CASSLDRIGLAGANEQFF. DNA of the CDR3: TGTGCCAGCAGCTTAGATCGGATAGGACTAGCGGGGGCCAATGAGCAGTTCTTC.

The genes are TRBV7-2 and TRBJ2-3; 10 bases agree with TRBD2. The CDR3 extends over 14 amino acids. The germline gives CDR1 SGHTA, CDR2 FQGNSA. With V trimmed by 8 bases and J by 2 bases, 4 bases remained unmatched. The CDR3 DNA is TGTGCCAGCTTTAGCGGGGGGAACACAGATACGCAGTATTTT. This sequence encodes CASFSGGNTDTQYF.

The V and J genes are TRBV10-3 and TRBJ2-7; TRBD1 matches 7 bases. The CDR3 is made up of 14 amino acids. Germline CDR1 is ENHRY and CDR2 is SYGVKD. V lost 8 bases to trimming and J lost 4 bases; unmatched junction nucleotides: 11. CDR3 in amino acids: CAISPGTAKYEQYF. The CDR3 nucleotides read TGTGCCATCTCTCCCGGGACAGCTAAGTACGAGCAGTACTTC.

This clonotype was seen only a few times. The chain couples TRBV5-1 to TRBJ2-1, with D uncertain. There are 15 residues in the CDR3. CDR1 and CDR2 from the germline V gene are SGHRS and YFSETQ. The V end was cut by 3 bases, the J end by 9 bases, with 19 bases between. CDR3 DNA sequence: TGCGCCAGCAGCTCCGTGGGATTTCCCACAAGTGAGCAGTTCTTC. Amino acid sequence: CASSSVGFPTSEQFF.

This clonotype was observed a few times. The gene calls are TRBV29-1 and TRBJ2-1; D may match TRBD1 or TRBD2 (6 bases each). This CDR3 contains 17 residues. Germline CDR1 reads SQVTM; CDR2 reads ANQGSEA. Trimming took 3 bases from V and 3 from J, leaving 21 bases between them. The CDR3 sequence: CSVEGVEGGHLYNEQFF. CDR3 bases: TGCAGCGTTGAGGGTGTAGAGGGGGGCCACCTCTACAATGAGCAGTTCTTC.

V and J are TRBV12-3 or TRBV12-4 and TRBJ2-2, with D hard to call. CDR3 length: 13 amino acids. The germline V and J ends were trimmed by 5 bases and 7 bases, with 11 bases remaining between them. CDR3 in amino acids: CASSPPGGGELFF. The DNA of the CDR3 is TGTGCCAGCAGTCCCCCGGGTGGCGGGGAGCTGTTTTTT.